This T cell receptor beta chain originates from a study of T-cell reconstitution after alpha-beta-depleted transplantation in children. The sample holds many counts of this clonotype. Germline CDR1 LGHNA, CDR2 YNFKEQ. The V end was cut by 0 bases, the J end by 4 bases, with 19 bases between. The CDR3 runs 18 residues. TCRbeta library construction was performed incorporating unique molecular identifiers. TCRdb reanalysed the PCR reads using MiXCR and keeps one entry per CDR3 protein. The profile shows about 200,000 distinct CDR3 sequences, roughly 14% of them singletons. Material: PBMCs from the stem cell graft donor, obtained from the stem cell graft. The chain couples TRBV4-2 to TRBJ1-3; tentative D call: TRBD1 (5 bases). The source is a human donor who donated a stem cell graft to a child with acute lymphoblastic leukemia. CDR3 nucleotide sequence: TGTGCCAGCAGCCAAGATTGGGGCGGGATCGTGTTGGGAAACACCATATATTTT. It translates to CASSQDWGGIVLGNTIYF.